This TCR beta chain was documented in a study of cytomegalovirus exposure and HLA in healthy donors (dated by TCRdb to 2015 to 2018). About the investigation overall: In an earlier analysis of around 540 of the donors, around 290 Gb of sequence data and 120 million or so unique TCR beta sequences from some 170 million T cells were reported. Besides the first cohort of roughly 660 subjects, a separate validation cohort made up of 95 to 150 different subjects was used. Of the roughly 400 genotyped donors, over 65% fell in the genetic ancestry cluster associated with self-reported Caucasian donors. Among about 400 genotyped donors of the cohort, an average of around 220,000 unique TCR beta nucleotide sequences was sequenced per donor, of which roughly 18% were non-productive. Both class I and class II loci were covered by HLA typing, at four-digit resolution. The study aimed to test whether cataloging public T cell receptors could reveal signatures of past pathogen exposure. The later analysis used no new phenotypic data to find candidate immune exposures, relying instead on TCR beta sequences and their occurrence across donors. Alongside the repertoire data, information on donor age, sex, ethnicity and CMV serostatus was compiled. All discovery cohort repertoires had been generated using a single sequencing platform. An earlier analysis of fewer than 700 of the donors applied high-throughput TCR beta sequencing to assess whether each TCR beta V gene segment acted as functional or pseudogenic. Four to six DR-DQ haplotypes were handled as single units for association and clustering, since linkage in the cohort was strong. A later analysis re-analyzed previously published TCR beta repertoires from 500 to 700 donors and added high-resolution HLA genotyping to study TCR occurrence patterns. An early release covering 550 to 700 HLA-typed donors comprised about 300 gigabases of sequencing data and 85 million to 100 million unique TCR sequences. Genome-wide SNP genotypes for about 65% of the 666 donors were used in a later genetic analysis, which treated that subset as a discovery cohort. The study profiled the T cell repertoires of hundreds of subjects by immunosequencing and related them to cytomegalovirus serostatus. High-throughput TCR immunosequencing, statistical association of individual TCRs with disease status, and machine learning were combined to predict cytomegalovirus infection status. Typing coverage differed by locus: A, B, C, DRB1 and DQB1 were typed in about 620-640 donors, DQA1 in around 500, DPA1 in approximately 600, and DPB1 in approximately 450.

The cohort comprised approximately 700 healthy bone marrow donors. At the time of sampling, all cohort members were nominally healthy, though unrecorded immune exposures were likely present. The donor tested CMV seropositive and was one of the 289 seropositive cohort members. A peripheral blood sample was collected from each donor, and TCR beta sequencing was performed on peripheral blood mononuclear cells. Genomic DNA was extracted from the blood cell samples with the Qiagen DNeasy Blood Extraction Kit. Library construction relied on the immunoSEQ multiplex PCR assay. A mixture of 60 forward primers for TCR Vbeta segments and 13 reverse primers for TCR Jbeta segments was used in the multiplex PCR. The CDR3 region of rearranged TCR beta genes was amplified from genomic DNA with a multiplex PCR assay. On the Illumina HiSeq System, the amplified TCR beta libraries were sequenced as 87-base-pair reads. The authors' pipeline ran thus. A later analysis tallied 75 million to 85 million unique TCR beta chains across the 660 or so repertoires, and around 9.9 million of those chains were shared by two or more donors. To remove PCR and sequencing errors, raw reads were error-corrected and collapsed into unique sequences using a nearest-neighbor algorithm that merged closely related sequences. V, D and J gene segments were assigned by aligning CDR3 sequences to IMGT reference sequences. Each retained sequence needed at least a six-nucleotide match to both a V gene segment and a J gene segment. Rearrangements were called productive when the CDR3 lacked stop codons and stayed in frame with V and J; all others were non-productive. CDR3 was defined according to IMGT convention as the region running from the second conserved V-encoded cysteine to the conserved J-encoded phenylalanine. The earlier analysis of about 610 of the donors excluded any sequence lacking an unambiguous match to a single V gene segment. In an earlier analysis of 587 of the donors, a V segment was called functional when productive rearrangements were above 56.7%, and segregating when the standard deviation between donors exceeded 5%. A statistical classification framework was built to diagnose cytomegalovirus status from the catalog of TCR beta chain sequences. In a later analysis, V and J genes were assigned by comparing TCR nucleotide sequences against IMGT/GENE-DB human TR gene sequences. The TCRdist pipeline was used in a later analysis to assign CDR3 sequences and most-parsimonious VDJ recombination scenarios. In a later analysis, each TCR beta chain was defined by its CDR3 amino acid sequence together with its V-gene family, and reads lacking a unique V-gene family were excluded. To address suspected cross-contamination and a sequencing artifact, a later analysis removed 592 highly shared, low-generation-probability nucleotide sequences. In a later analysis, a clonal expansion index for each public chain was calculated from normalized within-repertoire ranks of inferred template counts. A later analysis computed generation probabilities with a VDJ recombination model fitted to out-of-frame rearrangements, and checked the results against IGoR. Hypergeometric tests were used in a later analysis to score TCR-TCR, TCR-HLA and TCR-CMV co-occurrence, with a repertoire-size bias correction applied to the TCR pairs. To estimate false discovery rates, a later analysis permuted the HLA or CMV assignments 20 times. A later analysis grouped co-occurring TCRs with DBSCAN, adding TCRdist sequence similarity when clustering within HLA-allele-positive subsets. Repertoires with fewer than 30,000 or more than 120,000 public chains, plus five repertoires with anomalous nucleotide sharing, were excluded from co-occurrence clustering. This is the immuneACCESS table as TCRdb keeps it, with only in-frame sequences that have V and J called. A part of the clones is gone; compared with another copy, unresolved V genes explain less than half, and the rest is unexplained. The V and J calls and the clone size are those of that table, but D and trimming were determined from the DNA. The sample has approximately 150,000 clones on record, roughly 80% of them singletons. The ten top clones hold approximately 10% of the sample.

CDR1 WNHNN and CDR2 SYGVQD are derived from the germline V gene (reference sequence). The CDR3 has 13 amino acids, counting the end cysteine and phenylalanine. Just CDR3 DNA is preserved here, 39 bases in frame from base 1. The V end loses 3 bases and the J end loses 7 bases, and a stretch of 13 bases separates them. The study at large found these results: Some IMGT-functional V segments, including TRBV6-2 and TRBV6-3, could not be told apart with the 87-base-pair reads, so those segments were excluded. In a later genetic analysis, a missense DCLRE1C variant was associated with V-gene and J-gene trimming of TCR beta chains, and the association was replicated in an independent cohort. In the study, some 180 TCR beta chains were listed as associated with cytomegalovirus. The authors suggested that the approach could potentially be generalized to other disease states and immunological phenotypes. A later genetic analysis reported fewer N-insertions in productive TCRs among donors in an Asian-associated ancestry cluster than the approximately 670-donor mean. Roughly uniform sequencing depth across donors was assumed in presence/absence analyses, although this assumption may not hold. In a later analysis, several top co-occurrence clusters were reported to appear linked to parvovirus B19, influenza, CMV and Epstein-Barr virus. In an earlier analysis of around 500 of the donors, most TCR beta V segments appeared in productive rearrangements about 90% or about 30% of the time, broadly matching IMGT annotations. In both the original and validation cohorts, the classifier was reported to diagnose cytomegalovirus status with high specificity and sensitivity. When HLA alleles, especially DR and DQ, strongly co-occurred, attributing TCR associations to individual alleles was difficult. Because counts were too low, roughly 16 rarely observed V segments, including chromosome 9 orphons, were left out of the earlier analysis of some 640 of the donors. Immune exposure information for the cohort was limited to CMV serostatus. Because HLA typing was unavailable for some donors at each locus, only the typed subset was used in association tests. According to a later analysis, most CMV-associated TCR beta chains appeared to be HLA-restricted, and the HLA associations seemed to be driven largely by CMV exposure. In a later analysis, HLA-associated TCR beta chains showed more clonal expansion and lower generation probabilities than non-associated chains that were equally common. Three of the identified cytomegalovirus-associated TCR beta chains were confirmed in vitro to be specific for cytomegalovirus antigens. A group of highly shared sequence variants was considered likely to be a technical artifact of the sequencing pipeline. Most TCR sequences were observed very rarely across donors, whereas some public TCRs were present in many individuals. In a later analysis, some 17,000 TCR beta sequences were associated with specific HLA alleles at a false discovery rate of 0.05. In a later analysis, the rate of TCR association differed among HLA loci, with DRB1 alleles having the most associated TCRs and HLA-C alleles having the fewest. Correlated functional status among segregating V segments might be attributable to linkage disequilibrium, but an unknown experimental factor could not be ruled out. The cohort was sequenced for TCR beta chains only, and without alpha or paired-chain data the features that could be detected were limited. A further reported finding was that TCR beta sequences accurately predicted the HLA-A and HLA-B alleles for most subjects in the first cohort.

About this clone: There is no known antigen for this receptor. Base qualities are missing; no much larger clone stands one base away.

The sequenced material came from PBMCs. This clonotype was obtained from a man younger than 35 in good health and CMV-seropositive. The chain couples TRBV10-1 to TRBJ2-7, with no confident D gene call. The DNA sequence reads TGCGCCAGCAGTGAAGCCGCCTCCAGGGAGCAGTACTTC. Translated, this is CASSEAASREQYF.